Listed below are T cell receptor beta chains from one sample, sequenced in a study of identical twins' blood T cells. TCRdb re-analysed the 5' RACE reads in MiXCR, keeping a single row per CDR3 protein. Altogether roughly 380,000 distinct CDR3 sequences are present, under 30% being singletons, with the ten largest covering more than 5.5%. Sequenced sample: PBMCs. The receptors were gathered from a woman aged 18 to 55 in good health. The CDR3 runs from the conserved cysteine through the conserved F or W. A D gene is named only where the DNA matches it firmly. Clone size is given for some rows only: seen once, a few or many times, or a class if the clone is expanded.

d_gene,j_gene,abundance,len,v_gene,CDR3aa,CDR3nt
TRBD1,TRBJ1-1,-,13,TRBV19,CATQTGGNTEAFF,TGTGCCACCCAGACAGGGGGAAACACTGAAGCTTTCTTT
-,TRBJ1-2,few,13,TRBV10-3,CAISESEGGGYTF,TGTGCCATCAGTGAGTCCGAGGGGGGCGGCTACACCTTC
-,TRBJ2-7,few,14,TRBV19,CASSSSGKNYEQYF,TGTGCCAGTAGTAGCTCCGGGAAGAATTACGAGCAGTACTTC
-,TRBJ2-7,-,12,TRBV2,CASIRQRSEQYF,TGTGCCAGCATTCGGCAACGGTCCGAGCAGTACTTC
-,TRBJ1-2,-,14,TRBV9,CASSVDGTRYGYTF,TGTGCCAGCAGCGTAGATGGGACACGGTATGGCTACACCTTC
-,TRBJ1-1,-,14,TRBV10-3,CAIKGIGANTEAFF,TGTGCCATCAAGGGGATAGGGGCGAACACTGAAGCTTTCTTT
-,TRBJ2-7,-,15,TRBV7-2,CASSLVLGFNYEQYF,TGTGCCAGCAGCTTAGTTTTGGGGTTTAACTACGAGCAGTACTTC
TRBD1,TRBJ1-2,-,14,TRBV29-1,CSVEADREAYGYTF,TGCAGCGTTGAAGCCGACAGGGAGGCTTATGGCTACACCTTC
-,TRBJ2-1,-,14,TRBV5-1,CASQTWASINEQFF,TGCGCCAGTCAGACCTGGGCTAGCATAAATGAGCAGTTCTTC
-,TRBJ2-5,-,11,TRBV29-1,CSVERGETQYF,TGCAGCGTTGAACGAGGCGAGACCCAGTACTTC
-,TRBJ2-4,few,13,TRBV13,CASSSRGVHIQYF,TGTGCCAGCAGCTCAAGGGGGGTTCACATTCAGTACTTC
-,TRBJ1-4,-,11,TRBV29-1,CSVETDEKLFF,TGCAGCGTTGAAACGGATGAAAAACTGTTTTTT
-,TRBJ2-7,many,16,TRBV12-3/TRBV12-4,CASSPKIDRRPNEQYF,TGTGCCAGCAGCCCTAAGATCGACAGGCGACCGAACGAGCAGTACTTC
-,TRBJ1-5,few,15,TRBV7-9,CASSLAGQGSQPQHF,TGTGCCAGCAGCTTGGCGGGGCAGGGGAGCCAGCCCCAGCATTTT
-,TRBJ2-1,-,14,TRBV20-1,CSASRLSSYNEQFF,TGCAGTGCTAGCAGGTTGAGCTCCTACAATGAGCAGTTCTTC
-,TRBJ2-1,few,11,TRBV29-1,CSVLREVRQFF,TGCAGCGTTTTAAGAGAAGTGAGGCAGTTCTTC
TRBD2,TRBJ2-1,few,14,TRBV20-1,CSALLAENYNEQFF,TGCAGTGCTTTACTAGCGGAGAATTACAATGAGCAGTTCTTC
TRBD1,TRBJ1-1,few,17,TRBV19,CASSIPRGGKGGTEAFF,TGTGCCAGTAGTATCCCCCGAGGGGGCAAGGGGGGCACTGAAGCTTTCTTT
-,TRBJ2-1,few,16,TRBV4-3,CASSQAIGAAPGQQFF,TGCGCCAGCAGCCAAGCTATCGGTGCAGCCCCCGGTCAGCAGTTCTTC
-,TRBJ2-1,few,19,TRBV9,CASSPRSAYQLKSYNEQFF,TGTGCCAGCAGCCCCCGCTCAGCTTACCAACTTAAGTCCTACAATGAGCAGTTCTTC
-,TRBJ2-3,-,14,TRBV29-1,CSVVKPPGADTQYF,TGCAGCGTTGTGAAACCGCCTGGGGCAGATACGCAGTATTTT
-,TRBJ1-1,-,17,TRBV5-5,CASSPGTPKYVHTEAFF,TGTGCCAGCAGCCCAGGAACACCGAAGTATGTCCACACTGAAGCTTTCTTT
-,TRBJ1-5,-,15,TRBV3-1,CASSQVPGVHQPQHF,TGTGCCAGCAGCCAAGTTCCAGGGGTTCATCAGCCCCAGCATTTT
TRBD1,TRBJ1-6,-,11,TRBV20-1,CSAAARDRGFF,TGCAGTGCTGCGGCGCGGGACAGGGGATTCTTT
-,TRBJ2-3,few,14,TRBV5-1,CASSRAPNTDTQYF,TGCGCCAGCAGCCGCGCACCGAACACAGATACGCAGTATTTT
-,TRBJ1-1,many,14,TRBV29-1,CSALGGAVNTEAFF,TGCAGCGCTCTGGGGGGTGCAGTGAACACTGAAGCTTTCTTT
-,TRBJ2-3,few,15,TRBV20-1,CSARALRRAGDTQYF,TGCAGTGCTAGAGCTTTGCGGAGGGCCGGAGATACGCAGTATTTT
-,TRBJ2-7,-,12,TRBV11-2,CASSPLPYLKYF,TGTGCCAGCAGCCCATTACCATATCTAAAGTACTTC
-,TRBJ1-5,many,12,TRBV6-2/TRBV6-3,CASSHRDQPQHF,TGTGCCAGCAGTCACAGGGACCAGCCCCAGCATTTT
TRBD2,TRBJ2-1,few,15,TRBV27,CASSILAGVQSEQFF,TGTGCCAGCAGTATACTAGCGGGAGTACAGAGTGAGCAGTTCTTC
-,TRBJ1-1,-,12,TRBV20-1,CSGVGGGTEAFF,TGCAGTGGGGTAGGGGGTGGCACTGAAGCTTTCTTT
-,TRBJ1-2,few,11,TRBV6-2/TRBV6-3,CASSQGFGCTF,TGTGCCAGCAGCCAGGGCTTTGGCTGCACCTTC
-,TRBJ1-5,many,14,TRBV3-1,CASSQMGGNQPQHF,TGTGCCAGCAGCCAAATGGGGGGCAATCAGCCCCAGCATTTT
TRBD1,TRBJ1-2,-,12,TRBV29-1,CSVVGQGDGYTF,TGCAGCGTTGTAGGACAGGGGGACGGCTACACCTTC
-,TRBJ1-2,few,13,TRBV6-5,CASWGGSYYGYTF,TGTGCCAGTTGGGGAGGCAGCTACTATGGCTACACCTTC
-,TRBJ1-6,few,13,TRBV7-9,CASSRERNSPLHF,TGTGCCAGCTCCCGGGAAAGGAATTCACCCCTCCACTTT
-,TRBJ2-4,-,12,TRBV20-1,CGATRQSVIQYF,TGCGGTGCTACAAGGCAATCAGTCATTCAGTACTTC
TRBD2,TRBJ2-1,-,14,TRBV9,CASSAIAGQNEQFF,TGTGCCAGCAGCGCCATAGCGGGACAAAATGAGCAGTTCTTC
-,TRBJ1-1,-,16,TRBV29-1,CSVDLGAADRDTEAFF,TGCAGCGTTGACTTAGGGGCCGCTGATAGGGACACTGAAGCTTTCTTT
TRBD1,TRBJ1-2,-,14,TRBV19,CASSLDRGNRGYTF,TGTGCCAGTAGTCTAGACAGGGGGAATCGTGGCTACACCTTC
-,TRBJ2-7,-,15,TRBV7-9,CASSLGQGLYYEQYF,TGTGCCAGCAGCTTAGGGCAAGGACTATATTACGAGCAGTACTTC
-,TRBJ1-2,-,15,TRBV6-6,CASSYGGSPNYGYTF,TGTGCCAGCAGTTACGGAGGGAGTCCCAACTATGGCTACACCTTC
-,TRBJ2-5,-,13,TRBV10-3,CAISTTAQETQYF,TGTGCCATCAGTACGACAGCCCAGGAGACCCAGTACTTC
-,TRBJ2-1,-,16,TRBV6-5,CASSYSMRGSHNEQFF,TGTGCCAGCAGTTACTCGATGAGGGGGAGCCACAATGAGCAGTTCTTC
-,TRBJ2-1,-,13,TRBV6-1,CASSEAWDNEQFF,TGTGCCAGCAGTGAAGCATGGGACAATGAGCAGTTCTTC
TRBD2,TRBJ2-7,-,14,TRBV27,CASSFVAGTYEQYF,TGTGCCAGCAGTTTCGTAGCGGGAACCTACGAGCAGTACTTC
-,TRBJ2-2,-,12,TRBV18,CASSGDTGELFF,TGTGCCAGCTCGGGGGACACCGGGGAGCTGTTTTTT